A selection of T cell receptor beta chains follows, all from one sample in a study of cytomegalovirus exposure and HLA in healthy donors. Libraries were prepared by immunoSEQ multiplex PCR; TCRdb keeps only in-frame clonotypes and omits some of them. The sample has 150,000 to 200,000 clones, roughly three quarters seen once. The sample consisted of PBMCs. Source of these receptors: a male donor in good health and CMV-seropositive. The CDR3 runs from the conserved cysteine through the conserved F or W. A D gene is named only where the DNA matches it firmly. Where a row states a size, it is once, few, many or the class of an expanded clone; other rows omit it.

D gene | CDR3 length | clone size | J gene | V gene | CDR3 DNA | CDR3 protein
TRBD1 | 15 | few | TRBJ1-1 | TRBV27 | TGTGCCAGCAGCTCCTTAGGGGACAGGGTCACTGAAGCTTTCTTT | CASSSLGDRVTEAFF
TRBD1 | 15 | - | TRBJ1-1 | TRBV5-1 | TGCGCCAGCAGCTTCGGGGACAGGGAGAACACTGAAGCTTTCTTT | CASSFGDRENTEAFF
- | 14 | - | TRBJ2-7 | TRBV2 | TGTGCCAGCAGTGAATTGGGACACCTCTACGAGCAGTACTTC | CASSELGHLYEQYF
- | 13 | - | TRBJ2-7 | TRBV30 | TGTGCCTGGACTCCTACGGACACCTACGAGCAGTACTTC | CAWTPTDTYEQYF
TRBD2 | 17 | few | TRBJ2-2 | TRBV4-1 | TGCGCCAGCAGCGCCGAGGGTCGGACTAGCGGCACCGGGGAGCTGTTTTTT | CASSAEGRTSGTGELFF
TRBD2 | 19 | - | TRBJ2-1 | TRBV7-2 | TGTGCCAGCAGCTTTTGGGGGTGGACTAGCGGGGGGGCGGGGAATGAGCAGTTCTTC | CASSFWGWTSGGAGNEQFF
- | 16 | - | TRBJ2-3 | TRBV9 | TGTGCCAGCAGCGTAAGGTTACCTAGCAGCACAGATACGCAGTATTTT | CASSVRLPSSTDTQYF
TRBD1 | 17 | - | TRBJ1-2 | TRBV18 | TGTGCCAGCTCATTTCGACAGGGGGCACCCGCTAACTATGGCTACACCTTC | CASSFRQGAPANYGYTF
- | 14 | - | TRBJ1-1 | TRBV6-6 | TGTGCCAGCAGAGCCAGGGTATTGAACACTGAAGCTTTCTTT | CASRARVLNTEAFF
TRBD1 | 18 | - | TRBJ1-2 | TRBV5-6 | TGTGCCAGCAGCTTAGAGGAGGCGGGGACAGGGGACCTCTATGGCTACACCTTC | CASSLEEAGTGDLYGYTF
TRBD1 | 16 | - | TRBJ2-7 | TRBV19 | TGTGCCAGTAGCAAACAGAGGGGACAGGGTACCTACGAGCAGTACTTC | CASSKQRGQGTYEQYF
- | 14 | - | TRBJ2-7 | TRBV7-3 | TGTGCCAGCAGCCGGAGCGGAGGCCCCTACGAGCAGTACTTC | CASSRSGGPYEQYF
TRBD2 | 14 | - | TRBJ2-1 | TRBV29-1 | TGCAGCGTAGCCGGACTAGCGGGATACAATGAGCAGTTCTTC | CSVAGLAGYNEQFF
- | 13 | - | TRBJ1-2 | TRBV14 | TGTGCCAGCAGTCAAAGTATAGCCTATGGCTACACCTTC | CASSQSIAYGYTF
- | 14 | - | TRBJ2-3 | TRBV6-1 | TGTGCCAGCAGCGTGCTAGCAAGCACAGATACGCAGTATTTT | CASSVLASTDTQYF
- | 16 | - | TRBJ1-5 | TRBV19 | TGTGCCAGTAGTCCCCAAACGGTAAATAGCAATCAGCCCCAGCATTTT | CASSPQTVNSNQPQHF
- | 15 | - | TRBJ2-5 | TRBV14 | TGTGCCAGCAGCCAAGAGATTAGCACCCAAGAGACCCAGTACTTC | CASSQEISTQETQYF
TRBD1 | 15 | - | TRBJ1-5 | TRBV27 | TGTGCCAGCAGCCTCCAGCAGGGGGCGAGTCAGCCCCAGCATTTT | CASSLQQGASQPQHF